The rows below give T cell receptor beta chains drawn from one sample of a study of cytotoxic CD8 clonotypes in ibrutinib-treated CLL. Clones were read by immunoSEQ multiplex PCR, and TCRdb kept only the in-frame ones, dropping some. The data hold more than 110,000 clones, with 85% to 95% observed a single time. The material was PBMCs, obtained after 12 months of ibrutinib treatment. These receptors were collected from a human donor with chronic lymphocytic leukemia. The CDR3 runs from the conserved cysteine through the conserved F or W. A D gene is named only where the DNA matches it firmly. Only some rows state a clone size, as once, few, many or a class for expanded clones.

size,J,V,D,DNA,CDR3
-,TRBJ2-2,TRBV19,-,TGTGCCAGTAGTTCGGGGCTCACCGGGGAGCTGTTTTTT,CASSSGLTGELFF
-,TRBJ2-7,TRBV28,TRBD1,TGTGCCAGCAGAACCGGGACAGACTACGAGCAGTACTTC,CASRTGTDYEQYF
-,TRBJ1-1,TRBV5-1,-,TGCGCCAGCAGCTACGAAAAACCGAACACTGAAGCTTTCTTT,CASSYEKPNTEAFF
once,TRBJ2-2,TRBV9,-,TGTGCCAGCAGCGTAGCCGGGGGCAGGACCGGGGAGCTGTTTTTT,CASSVAGGRTGELFF
once,TRBJ2-2,TRBV27,-,TGTGCCAGCAGTTTTCTGGGCACGAACACCGGGGAGCTGTTTTTT,CASSFLGTNTGELFF
-,TRBJ1-1,TRBV19,TRBD1,TGTGCCAGTCACAGGGGATTTGAAGCTTTCTTT,CASHRGFEAFF
-,TRBJ2-1,TRBV6-5,-,TGTGCCAGCAGTGCCTCAGCGGGCCCATACAATGAGCAGTTCTTC,CASSASAGPYNEQFF
few,TRBJ1-2,TRBV19,TRBD1,TGTGCCACCTTGGACAGGGCTGTTGGGGGCTACACCTTC,CATLDRAVGGYTF
-,TRBJ2-1,TRBV19,TRBD2,TGTGCCAGTACCAGACTAGCGGGTATTAATGAGCAGTTCTTC,CASTRLAGINEQFF
-,TRBJ2-2,TRBV19,-,TGTGCCAGTAGTATCAGTTCTTCAAACACCGGGGAGCTGTTTTTT,CASSISSSNTGELFF
-,TRBJ2-5,TRBV9,TRBD2,TGTGCCAGCAGCGTAGAAGCGGGAGTACGGGAGACCCAGTACTTC,CASSVEAGVRETQYF
once,TRBJ1-3,TRBV5-1,-,TGCGCCAGCAGCTTGGAGGAGGGCTCTGGAAACACCATATATTTT,CASSLEEGSGNTIYF
-,TRBJ2-7,TRBV11-2,-,TGTGCCAGCAGCACGATTATCTGGGAGCAGTACTTC,CASSTIIWEQYF
-,TRBJ1-2,TRBV6-6,-,TGTGCCAGCCTGATCCGGGACAATCATATGGGTGGCTACACCTTC,CASLIRDNHMGGYTF
-,TRBJ2-1,TRBV7-2,-,TGTGCCAGCAACGTAGCAGGGCAGGCCTACAATGAGCAGTTCTTC,CASNVAGQAYNEQFF
-,TRBJ1-2,TRBV4-2,-,TGTGCCAGCAGCCAAGAATCCGGAGGGACCTATGGCTACACCTTC,CASSQESGGTYGYTF
-,TRBJ1-5,TRBV2,-,TGTGCCAGCAGATATTCGGGGAGCCAGCCCCAGCATTTT,CASRYSGSQPQHF
-,TRBJ2-2,TRBV29-1,TRBD1,TGCAGCGCCCAAGGGGGCTGGAACACCGGGGAGCTGTTTTTT,CSAQGGWNTGELFF
-,TRBJ2-1,TRBV6-1,TRBD2,TGTGCCAGCAGGAGGACTAGCGGGAGTATCAATGAGCAGTTCTTC,CASRRTSGSINEQFF
-,TRBJ2-7,TRBV15,-,TGTGCCACCAGCAGAGATTGGCGGGGAACGCGATACGAGCAGTACTTC,CATSRDWRGTRYEQYF
once,TRBJ2-7,TRBV5-1,-,TGCGCCAGCAGCCCGACGAGTGGGGGCTACGAGCAGTACTTC,CASSPTSGGYEQYF
-,TRBJ2-3,TRBV28,-,TGTGCCAGCAGGGGTGGGGGCGCGAGCACAGATACGCAGTATTTT,CASRGGGASTDTQYF
-,TRBJ2-7,TRBV28,-,TGTGCCAGCAGTTCGGGTGGGGCGAGTAGGTACGAGCAGTACTTC,CASSSGGASRYEQYF
-,TRBJ2-7,TRBV19,-,TGTGCCAGTAGTAGAGGAGGGCTCGCCTACGAGCAGTACTTC,CASSRGGLAYEQYF
-,TRBJ1-5,TRBV18,-,TGTGCCAGCTCACCCATGGACTCAACTGAGGGTCAGCCCCAGCATTTT,CASSPMDSTEGQPQHF
-,TRBJ2-5,TRBV28,TRBD1,TGTGCCAGCAGTCCTAGGACAGGGGTCATTGAGACCCAGTACTTC,CASSPRTGVIETQYF
-,TRBJ2-7,TRBV27,TRBD2,TGTGCCAGCCCTCAACCTCCGATGGGACTAGCGGGAGCGATGAGCTCCTACGAGCAGTACTTC,CASPQPPMGLAGAMSSYEQYF
-,TRBJ2-2,TRBV19,-,TGTGCCAGTAGTATTGAAAGGAGGGCCGGGGAGCTGTTTTTT,CASSIERRAGELFF
-,TRBJ2-3,TRBV4-2,TRBD2,TGTGCCAGCAGCCAAGTGACTAGCGGTACAGATACGCAGTATTTT,CASSQVTSGTDTQYF
-,TRBJ2-7,TRBV6-1,-,TGTGCCAGCAGCCGACGGACCTTTCGAAACTACGAGCAGTACTTC,CASSRRTFRNYEQYF
-,TRBJ2-1,TRBV6-4,TRBD2,TGTGCCAGCAGTGAGGACTCACTGGGACTAGCGGGAAGGAATGAGCAGTTCTTC,CASSEDSLGLAGRNEQFF
-,TRBJ2-7,TRBV9,-,TGTGCCAGCAGCGTAGGTGGGAGTAGCGACGAGCAGTACTTC,CASSVGGSSDEQYF
-,TRBJ2-3,TRBV4-1,TRBD2,TGCGCCAGCAGCCCAGCGGGAGTACCCTTCACAGATACGCAGTATTTT,CASSPAGVPFTDTQYF
-,TRBJ1-4,TRBV6-5,-,TGTGCCAGCAGGAGGTTAGACATCATTTACGCAGAGCTGTTTTTT,CASRRLDIIYAELFF
few,TRBJ2-3,TRBV5-1,-,TGCGCCAGCAGCTCGGACGGTTCTAGCACAGATACGCAGTATTTT,CASSSDGSSTDTQYF
-,TRBJ1-5,TRBV27,-,TGTGCCAGCAGTTTAATAGGGGGTAGCAATCAGCCCCAGCATTTT,CASSLIGGSNQPQHF
-,TRBJ2-3,TRBV11-2,-,TGTGCCAGCAGCCGCGGGGACAGCACTAACACAGATACGCAGTATTTT,CASSRGDSTNTDTQYF
-,TRBJ1-1,TRBV6-5,-,TGTGCCAGCGGCCCCGGAGTGCACACTGAAGCTTTCTTT,CASGPGVHTEAFF
-,TRBJ2-1,TRBV13,-,TGTGCCAGCAGCTTAGTCGGCGGGGACAATGAGCAGTTCTTC,CASSLVGGDNEQFF
-,TRBJ1-2,TRBV6-1,-,TGTGCCAGCAGTGAGTTGCAGATGATCACTTATGGCTACACCTTC,CASSELQMITYGYTF
-,TRBJ2-7,TRBV11-2,-,TGTGCCAGCAGCTTAACACAGGGCCACTACGAGCAGTACTTC,CASSLTQGHYEQYF
once,TRBJ2-7,TRBV28,TRBD2,TGTGCCAGCAGTCCCAGGACTAGCGGGGGCGACTACGAGCAGTACTTC,CASSPRTSGGDYEQYF
-,TRBJ1-5,TRBV28,-,TGTGCCAGCAGTGTGGGTGGGGGCAATCAGCCCCAGCATTTT,CASSVGGGNQPQHF
-,TRBJ2-7,TRBV7-8,TRBD2,TGTGCCAGCAGCTCGTCTGCTAGCGGGCCCCCTTACGAGCAGTACTTC,CASSSSASGPPYEQYF
-,TRBJ2-1,TRBV9,-,TGTGCCAGCAGCGTAGATGGGGGAGGTAATCACAATGAGCAGTTCTTC,CASSVDGGGNHNEQFF
-,TRBJ2-1,TRBV7-8,TRBD2,TGTGCCACCTCCCTCGGCGGGAGCTCCTACAATGAGCAGTTCTTC,CATSLGGSSYNEQFF